Each of the 23 T cell receptor beta chains below was sequenced from the same sample in a study of blood T cell repertoires in COVID-19. Sequencing was performed with immunoSEQ multiplex PCR; in TCRdb, only in-frame clones are kept and a portion is missing. Here the sample spans approximately 350,000 clones, 75% to 90% being singletons. The sequencing sample was made of peripheral blood. These receptors came from a woman aged 55-69 years with COVID-19, enrolled during active disease.

V usage is TRBV5-6 and J usage is TRBJ1-1; a possible D gene is TRBD1 (6 bases). V was clipped by 5 bases and J by 2 bases, with 10 bases between them. CDR3 length: 13 residues. Germline values: CDR1 SGHDT, CDR2 YYEEEE. The CDR3 nucleotides read TGTGCCAGCAGTAGGGGGGGCAACACTGAAGCTTTCTTT. Its protein is CASSRGGNTEAFF.

The rearrangement joins TRBV5-1 to TRBJ1-6; TRBD1 is a possible D gene (6 bases). V lost 4 bases, J lost 6 bases, and 11 bases lay in between. The length of the CDR3 is 14 residues. Germline CDR1 and CDR2: SGHRS and YFSETQ. The chain's CDR3 is CASSTGQLNSPLHF. The CDR3 nucleotides are TGCGCCAGCAGCACGGGACAACTTAATTCACCCCTCCACTTT.

This rearrangement joins TRBV14 to TRBJ2-1; D possibly corresponds to TRBD2 (6 bases). V lost 2 bases and J lost 2, with 19 bases in between. The germline gives CDR1 SGHDN, CDR2 FVKESK. The CDR3 has 18 amino acids. The CDR3: CASSQQGGGSGPYNEQFF. CDR3 bases: TGTGCCAGCAGCCAACAGGGTGGGGGAAGCGGGCCCTACAATGAGCAGTTCTTC.

V is TRBV6-6 and J is TRBJ2-1, with 10 bases that match TRBD2. The CDR3 is 14 amino acids. Germline V lookup: CDR1 MNHNY, CDR2 SVGAGI (reference sequence). J gave up 8 bases and V 8 bases, and 9 bases lay outside the gene matches. The CDR3 region has the DNA TGTGCCAGCGCAAAGCGGGGGGGCGTAGATGAGCAGTTCTTC. Translating gives CASAKRGGVDEQFF.

The rearrangement uses TRBV2 and TRBJ2-1, with D perhaps matching TRBD2 (5 bases). V was pared by 0 bases and J by 9 bases, with 9 bases between. The CDR3 loop spans 13 amino acids. CDR1 SNHLY and CDR2 FYNNEI come from the germline V gene. CDR3 bases: TGTGCCAGCAGTGAAGCGCTACGGGGTGAGCAGTTCTTC. Translating gives CASSEALRGEQFF.

The chain is built from TRBV2 and TRBJ2-6; D might be TRBD1 (5 bases). This CDR3 region has 14 residues. The germline V and J ends were trimmed by 6 bases and 2 bases, with 8 bases remaining between them. Germline lookup yields CDR1 SNHLY and CDR2 FYNNEI. The CDR3 is CASRGAAGANVLTF. Written as DNA, the CDR3 is TGTGCCAGCAGAGGGGCGGCTGGGGCCAACGTCCTGACTTTC.

The chain joins TRBV4-3 to TRBJ1-2, with a tentative D call TRBD1 (5 bases). This CDR3 comprises 13 residues. From germline, CDR1 is LGHNA and CDR2 YSLEER. Trimming removed 3 bases from V and 5 bases from J, with 10 bases in between. The CDR3 loop is CASSQARQYGYTF. The CDR3, as DNA: TGCGCCAGCAGCCAGGCTAGACAGTATGGCTACACCTTC.

The chain combines TRBV11-3 with TRBJ2-5; 9 bases fit TRBD1. With 5 bases clipped from V and 4 bases from J, the junction kept 5 bases outside the gene matches. Germline values: CDR1 SGHNT, CDR2 YENEEA. This CDR3 is 14 amino acids long. The CDR3 DNA sequence: TGTGCCAGCAGCCCCGGGACAGGGCTAGAGACCCAGTACTTC. Translation gives CASSPGTGLETQYF. The complete variable domain, with remaining parts taken from reference TRBV11-3 and TRBJ2-5, reads EAGVVQSPRYKIIEKKQPVAFWCNPISGHNTLYWYLQNLGQGPELLIRYENEEAVDDSQLPKDRFSAERLKGVDSTLKIQPAELGDSAVYLCASSPGTGLETQYFGPGTRLLVL.

In this sample, this clone turned up once. This chain links TRBV6-5 with TRBJ1-3; D is unclear. V was shortened by 10 bases and J by 4 bases, with 14 bases between the two germline ends. Germline CDR1 is MNHEY and CDR2 is SVGAGI. CDR3 length equals 13 residues. This CDR3 reads CATGTASGNTIYF. CDR3 coding DNA: TGTGCCACTGGAACAGCATCGGGAAACACCATATATTTT.

The gene calls are TRBV11-3 and TRBJ1-4; D is ambiguous. The CDR3 contains 15 residues. Trimming shortened V by 5 bases and J by 9 bases, and 19 bases separated the two germline ends. The germline gives CDR1 SGHNT, CDR2 YENEEA. Written as DNA, the CDR3 is TGTGCCAGCAGCCCAAGGTCGCAGGAGGTGAAAAAACTGTTTTTT. Its translation: CASSPRSQEVKKLFF.

Only a few counts were recorded for this clone. V is TRBV24-1 and J is TRBJ2-2, with 7 bases that match TRBD2. The CDR3 length is 16 residues. The germline gives CDR1 KGHDR, CDR2 SFDVKD. V shed 7 bases and J 4 bases; nucleotides not matched to a gene: 11. As DNA, the CDR3 is TGTGCCACCAGCCCCGCGGGGGTTGGGTCCACCGGGGAGCTGTTTTTT. This codes for CATSPAGVGSTGELFF.

The gene calls are TRBV5-1 and TRBJ1-5, with unresolved D. The CDR3 loop spans 15 amino acids. Germline lookup yields CDR1 SGHRS and CDR2 YFSETQ. Between the trimmed V and J ends, which lost 2 bases and 0 bases, there was a span of 9 bases. DNA of the CDR3: TGCGCCAGCAGCTTCGGGGAAACTAGCAATCAGCCCCAGCATTTT. This translates into CASSFGETSNQPQHF.

The V call is TRBV18, the J call TRBJ1-2; D gene unclear. Germline V lookup: CDR1 KGHSH, CDR2 LQKENI. With 2 bases removed from V and 9 bases from J, the gap between germline ends came to 10 bases. The CDR3 is made up of 12 amino acids. CDR3 in amino acids: CASSPEEASYTF. DNA of the CDR3: TGTGCCAGCTCACCAGAGGAAGCTAGCTACACCTTC. The entire variable domain, with the rest obtained from reference TRBV18 and TRBJ1-2, is as follows: NAGVMQNPRHLVRRRGQEARLRCSPMKGHSHVYWYRQLPEEGLKFMVYLQKENIIDESGMPKERFSAEFPKEGPSILRIQQVVRGDSAAYFCASSPEEASYTFGSGTRLTVV.

The chain recombines TRBV12-3 or TRBV12-4 with TRBJ2-7; D perhaps matches TRBD1 (5 bases). The ends were cut back, 8 bases at V and 6 bases at J, with 11 bases in the middle. This CDR3 region has 11 residues. This CDR3 reads CASGATGEQYF. The CDR3, as DNA: TGTGCCAGCGGGGCCACCGGCGAGCAGTACTTC.

A note on this clone: Within the sample, other DNA sequences also encode this same CDR3. This chain connects TRBV9 to TRBJ2-3, with 11 bases matching TRBD2. Germline loops: CDR1 SGDLS, CDR2 YYNGEE. V was pared by 4 bases and J by 1 base, with 2 bases of the junction left unmatched. The CDR3 loop spans 15 amino acids. In DNA, the CDR3 is TGTGCCAGCAGCCCGGGACTAGCGGGCACAGATACGCAGTATTTT. Its translation is CASSPGLAGTDTQYF.

The chain is built from TRBV5-1 and TRBJ2-1; 9 bases are a match to TRBD2. The germline gives CDR1 SGHRS, CDR2 YFSETQ. The CDR3 runs 14 residues. V dropped 0 bases and J dropped 8; count of bases not matched to a gene: 3. DNA of the CDR3: TGCGCCAGCAGCTTGGCCCCTAGCGGGGATGAGCAGTTCTTC. Its protein is CASSLAPSGDEQFF.

This rearrangement joins TRBV27 to TRBJ1-4; the match to TRBD1 covers 7 bases. CDR3 length: 15 residues. The trim removed 5 bases at V and 3 bases at J, leaving 6 bases unmatched. CDR1 is MNHEY, CDR2 SMNVEV, per germline (reference sequence). The DNA of the CDR3 is TGTGCCAGCAGTCGGACAGGAGGCCCTAATGAAAAACTGTTTTTT. Translating it yields CASSRTGGPNEKLFF.

The chain employs TRBV10-2 and TRBJ1-1; D remains unclear. CDR1 is WSHSY and CDR2 is SAAADI in the germline V gene. This CDR3 region has 13 residues. Trimming removed 8 bases at V and 0 bases at J, with 10 bases between. CDR3 loop: CASEPGLNTEAFF. The CDR3 DNA is TGCGCCAGCGAACCAGGTTTGAACACTGAAGCTTTCTTT.

The rearrangement uses TRBV28 and TRBJ2-1; 9 bases agree with TRBD1. V gave up 4 bases and J gave up 5 bases; unmatched junction bases: 6. This CDR3 spans 15 amino acids. CDR1 is MDHEN and CDR2 is SYDVKM in the germline V gene. CDR3 DNA sequence: TGTGCCAGCAGTTCCCCCGGACAGGGGCACAATGAGCAGTTCTTC. It is translated as CASSSPGQGHNEQFF.

The count of this clone is one. The V and J genes are TRBV30 and TRBJ2-3, with D possibly TRBD2 on 5 matching bases. V gave up 3 bases and J gave up 7 bases, with 8 bases separating them. The V gene's germline CDR1 is GTSNPN and CDR2 SVGIG (reference sequence). CDR3 size: 11 residues. CDR3 nucleotides: TGTGCCTGGAGGCCGACTAATACGCAGTATTTT. It yields the protein CAWRPTNTQYF.

The sample holds a few counts of this clone. The J gene is TRBJ2-7, the V gene TRBV11-2; TRBD1 matches at 7 bases. The CDR3 consists of 15 residues. Germline trimming cut 5 bases from V and 8 bases from J; bases unmatched to any gene: 15. Per the germline V gene, CDR1 is SGHAT and CDR2 is FQNNGV. The CDR3, as DNA: TGTGCCAGCAGCCCTCCTTCCGGGACAGCCATCCAGCAGTACTTC. Its protein product is CASSPPSGTAIQQYF.

This clone appeared a few times. The V and J genes are TRBV11-2 and TRBJ2-5, with 9 bases lining up with TRBD1. The CDR3 consists of 14 residues. CDR1 and CDR2 (germline): SGHAT, FQNNGV. V dropped 5 bases and J dropped 7; count of bases not matched to a gene: 8. In nucleotides, the CDR3 is TGTGCCAGCAGCAGGAGTAGGACAGGGGTGACCCAGTACTTC. This translates into CASSRSRTGVTQYF.

The chain recombines TRBV6-5 with TRBJ2-7, with D possibly TRBD2 on 5 matching bases. Per the germline V gene, CDR1 is MNHEY and CDR2 is SVGAGI. The V and J ends lost 0 bases and 3 bases respectively, with 12 bases between them. The CDR3 totals 15 residues. The CDR3 DNA reads as TGTGCCAGCAGTTACTCGGTGACTGGGAGCTACGAGCAGTACTTC. Translation gives CASSYSVTGSYEQYF.